This TCR beta chain derives from a study of T cells expressing NK-cell markers. Study-wide results and limits: In a few donors, dominant clonotypes made up about 25-60.1% of CD3+CD56-NKG2C+ cells.

Scientists made TCR beta cDNA using 5'RACE template switching with UMIs. TCRdb derives one entry per CDR3 protein from the 5' RACE reads, leaving out DNA. This repertoire includes about 410,000 distinct CDR3 sequences. From germline, CDR1 is SGHRS and CDR2 YFSETQ. CDR3 size: 15 residues. Of note for this clonotype: The antigen is unknown.

V usage is TRBV5-1 and J usage is TRBJ1-1; TCRdb names TRBD1, which stays unverified in the absence of DNA. The receptor was isolated from a woman aged 50 to 60 in good health. Source material: blood T cells: a sorted CD56 or NKG2C T cell subset, CD4+ or CD8+ T cells, or bulk PBMC T cells (not recorded which). CDR3 loop: CASSMTGPKNTEAFF. The full variable domain, its missing parts supplied by reference TRBV5-1 and TRBJ1-1, is KAGVTQTPRYLIKTRGQQVTLSCSPISGHRSVSWYQQTPGQGLQFLFEYFSETQRNKGNFPGRFSGRQFSNSRSEMNVSTLELGDSALYLCASSMTGPKNTEAFFGQGTRLTVV.